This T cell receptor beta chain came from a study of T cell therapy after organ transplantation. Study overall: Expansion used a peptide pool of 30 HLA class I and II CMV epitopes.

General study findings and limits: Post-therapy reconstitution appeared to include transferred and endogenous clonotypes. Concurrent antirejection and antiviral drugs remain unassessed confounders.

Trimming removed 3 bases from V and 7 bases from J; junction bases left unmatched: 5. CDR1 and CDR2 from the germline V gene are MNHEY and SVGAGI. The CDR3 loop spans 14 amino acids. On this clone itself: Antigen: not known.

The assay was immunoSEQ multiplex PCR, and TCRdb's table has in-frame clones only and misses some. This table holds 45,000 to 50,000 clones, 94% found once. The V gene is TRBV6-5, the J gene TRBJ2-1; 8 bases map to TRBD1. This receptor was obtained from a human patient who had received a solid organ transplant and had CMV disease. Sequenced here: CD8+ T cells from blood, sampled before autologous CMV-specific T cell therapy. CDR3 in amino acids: CASSYGTGRNEQFF. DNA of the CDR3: TGTGCCAGCAGTTATGGGACAGGACGAAATGAGCAGTTCTTC.